This T cell receptor (beta chain) came from a study of cytotoxic CD8 clonotypes in ibrutinib-treated CLL. At the level of the study: Results showed around 25 partial and 2 complete responses; following median around six years, approximately 14 remained remitted, about twelve advanced.

Only in-frame clones appear in the TCRdb table, and some are missing; sequencing was by immunoSEQ multiplex PCR. The data contain tens of thousands of clones, 57% of them seen just once; the ten biggest clones take up 14% to 15%. The CDR3 is made up of 16 amino acids. The germline V gene has CDR1 MNHEY and CDR2 SMNVEV (reference sequence). V shed 4 bases and J shed 0 bases, with 13 bases lying between them. The TCR originated in a human donor with chronic lymphocytic leukemia. The sample consisted of PBMCs, taken after 12 months of ibrutinib treatment. The rearrangement links TRBV27 to TRBJ1-5; TRBD1 might be the D (5 bases). CDR3 region: CASSSRVGDSNQPQHF. The CDR3 DNA sequence: TGTGCCAGCAGTTCCAGGGTGGGGGATAGCAATCAGCCCCAGCATTTT.